The entry below describes one T cell receptor beta chain. Antigen specificity is unknown. These data originate in a study of shared clonotypes between healthy human individuals. The germline V gene has CDR1 MNHEY and CDR2 SVGAGI. The CDR3 length is 10 residues. Trimming removed 10 bases from V and 5 bases from J, with 8 bases in between. General observations from the study: Memory subsets generally showed lower estimated richness than naive subsets. Non-shared clonotypes showed lower generation probabilities than clonotypes common to all four donors.

Measured with immunoSEQ multiplex PCR; TCRdb has only the in-frame clones, and not every one. The sample comprises 560,000 or so clones, approximately 96% of which are singletons, and 0.11% rests with the top ten. The naive CD8 population came from CD45RO-negative cells selected for CCR7, without terminally differentiated effector memory CD45RA+ cells. Sequencing used naive CD8+ T cells sorted from blood. This receptor was obtained from a woman aged 25 to 39 in good health. V is TRBV6-5 and J is TRBJ1-1; D is unresolved. The CDR3 region has the DNA TGTGCCACCACCGGAACTGAAGCTTTCTTT. This encodes CATTGTEAFF.